The 10 T cell receptor beta chains listed next were all sequenced from one sample in a study of human T cells and chemical hapten exposure. Time point in this sample: pre-sensitization, week 0. Documented treatment: therapeutic diphenylcyclopropenone sensitization with weekly scalp DPC. TCRdb used MiXCR to reprocess the RACE reads, holding one entry per CDR3 protein. Among more than 55,000 distinct CDR3 sequences listed, 9.5% to 10% were seen once. Material: whole blood, obtained in connection with sensitization to the hapten diphenylcyclopropenone (DPC). The receptors were sampled from a man between 35 and 55 years old with alopecia areata. Some clones in this sample may be carry-over from other donors' samples.

The gene calls are TRBV9 and TRBJ2-7, with 7 nucleotides matching TRBD1. Germline V gene sequence: CDR1 SGDLS, CDR2 YYNGEE. The CDR3 totals 13 residues. Trimming removed 2 bases from V and 4 bases from J; junction bases left unmatched: 3. In DNA form, the CDR3 reads TGTGCCAGCAGCGTTGGGACAGCGTACGAGCAGTACTTC. Amino acids: CASSVGTAYEQYF. Variable domain in full (rest from reference TRBV9 and TRBJ2-7): DSGVTQTPKHLITATGQRVTLRCSPRSGDLSVYWYQQSLDQGLQFLIQYYNGEERAKGNILERFSAQQFPDLHSELNLSSLELGDSALYFCASSVGTAYEQYFGPGTRLTVT.

This clonotype was picked up many times. The chain links TRBV6-2 or TRBV6-3 to TRBJ2-1; D gene ambiguous. The CDR3 is 13 amino acids. Per germline, CDR1 MNHEY and CDR2 SVGEGT. The V end lost 5 bases, the J end lost 4 bases, and 9 bases lay between the germline ends. Written as DNA, the CDR3 is TGTGCCAGCAGTCCTGGCAGGTACAATGAGCAGTTCTTC. The encoded protein is CASSPGRYNEQFF.

This clonotype rates as medium-sized. This chain links TRBV7-9 with TRBJ2-3; 7 bases align to TRBD2. The CDR3 loop spans 12 amino acids. From germline, CDR1 is SEHNR and CDR2 FQNEAQ (reference sequence). Germline trimming cut 3 bases from V and 14 bases from J; bases unmatched to any gene: 8. The chain's CDR3 is CASSFLAVGLYF. DNA for the CDR3: TGTGCCAGCAGCTTTCTAGCGGTTGGGCTGTATTTT.

There are many counts of this clonotype. The V and J genes are TRBV5-4 and TRBJ2-3; D possibly corresponds to TRBD2 (6 bases). The germline gives CDR1 SGHNT, CDR2 YYREEE (reference sequence). With 0 bases removed from V and 5 bases from J, the gap between germline ends came to 16 bases. This CDR3 spans 16 amino acids. As DNA, the CDR3 is TGTGCCAGCAGCTTGGTTGGTAGCGGAACGGGAGATACGCAGTATTTT. Translated: CASSLVGSGTGDTQYF.

This clonotype was seen a handful of times. The chain couples TRBV20-1 to TRBJ2-6, with D perhaps matching TRBD2 (5 bases). The CDR3 totals 16 residues. Trimming cost V 1 base and J 0 bases, with 10 bases left between them. Germline V lookup: CDR1 DFQATT, CDR2 SNEGSKA (reference sequence). The CDR3 DNA sequence: TGCAGTGCTAGAGCAGGACTCGACTCTGGGGCCAACGTCCTGACTTTC. It yields the protein CSARAGLDSGANVLTF.

This clonotype has more than one count but fewer than ten. This rearrangement joins TRBV28 to TRBJ2-2; 7 nucleotides agree with TRBD2. CDR1 and CDR2 (germline): MDHEN, SYDVKM. V was pared by 2 bases and J by 4 bases, with 10 bases of the junction left unmatched. The CDR3 is 17 residues long. The CDR3 DNA reads as TGTGCCAGCAGTTTACTGGCCGGGGGAGGGGTCACCGGGGAGCTGTTTTTT. Translated: CASSLLAGGGVTGELFF. Supplemented by reference TRBV28 and TRBJ2-2, the full variable domain reads DVKVTQSSRYLVKRTGEKVFLECVQDMDHENMFWYRQDPGLGLRLIYFSYDVKMKEKGDIPEGYSVSREKKERFSLILESASTNQTSMYLCASSLLAGGGVTGELFFGEGSRLTVL.

V is TRBV19 and J is TRBJ2-5, with TRBD2 as a possible D gene (6 bases). Germline V gene sequence: CDR1 LNHDA, CDR2 SQIVND (reference sequence). The CDR3 has 13 residues. V was shortened by 6 bases and J by 5 bases, with 13 bases between the two germline ends. The CDR3 nucleotides read TGTGCCAGTAGCTGGAGGGTCGGGGAGACCCAGTACTTC. Its translation is CASSWRVGETQYF.

This clonotype came up a few times. The V call is TRBV10-1, the J call TRBJ1-1; D perhaps matches TRBD1 (6 bases). Germline CDR1 and CDR2: WNHNN and SYGVQD (reference sequence). V was pared by 8 bases and J by 1 base, with 23 bases between. The CDR3 covers 17 residues. The CDR3: CASQTAVQGRRNTEAFF. CDR3 nucleotide sequence: TGCGCCAGCCAAACCGCCGTACAGGGTAGGAGGAACACTGAAGCTTTCTTT.

There are many counts of this clonotype. The chain links TRBV28 to TRBJ1-1; 8 nucleotides match TRBD1. V lost 3 bases and J lost 5; bases outside the gene matches: 14. The CDR3 consists of 17 residues. Germline V gene data show CDR1 as MDHEN and CDR2 as SYDVKM. DNA of the CDR3: TGTGCCAGCAGTTTTGGGGCCCTCAGGGGGCACGGTACTGAAGCTTTCTTT. Amino acids: CASSFGALRGHGTEAFF.

This clonotype was seen a few times. The chain employs TRBV6-6 and TRBJ2-5, with D perhaps TRBD1 (5 bases). The CDR3 loop spans 14 amino acids. Germline assignment: CDR1 MNHNY and CDR2 SVGAGI (reference sequence). V shed 2 bases and J shed 2 bases, with 9 bases lying between them. The CDR3 region is CASSYTTAQETQYF. For the CDR3, the DNA is TGTGCCAGCAGTTACACGACAGCTCAAGAGACCCAGTACTTC.